The T cell receptor beta chain described here comes from a study of regulatory T cells in long-lasting Graves disease. This CDR3 has 15 amino acids. Trimming cost V 1 base and J 7 bases; bases outside gene matches: 4. Per the germline V gene, CDR1 is SGHAT and CDR2 is FQNNGV. Libraries of TCR beta came from iRepertoire HTBI primers plus Arm-PCR of CDR3 regions. TCRdb ran MiXCR on the multiplex PCR reads and lists one entry per CDR3 protein. Of over 500,000 distinct CDR3 sequences listed, 15% to 20% are singletons. Time point described: newly diagnosed GD, antithyroid drugs for less than 3 months. Isolated PBMC RNA provided the starting material for the TCR library. The patients included were those that came from an endocrinology department in Xi'an, China. Many counts were recorded for this clonotype. The sample was also reused in another study, on T cells in Graves' hyperthyroidism and ophthalmopathy.

The specimen comprised peripheral blood mononuclear cells (PBMCs), sampled at new diagnosis, from a patient treated with antithyroid drugs. The chain joins TRBV11-2 to TRBJ1-2; TRBD1 matches at 12 bases. This receptor was taken from a woman between 25 and 40 years old with Graves disease. In DNA form, the CDR3 reads TGTGCCAGCAGCTTAGCGGGACAGGGGGCGAGTGGCTACACCTTC. It encodes CASSLAGQGASGYTF.